The clone carrying this T cell receptor (beta chain) was found once. The data belong to a study of T cell changes during pregnancy in multiple sclerosis. This table comes from immunoSEQ multiplex PCR, and its TCRdb copy is limited to in-frame clones, with some not included. The repertoire holds 40,000 to 60,000 clones, with about 92% as singletons. Trimming took 6 bases from V and 4 from J, leaving 15 bases between them. Looked up from germline, CDR1 is MDHEN and CDR2 is SYDVKM. This CDR3 region has 15 residues. V gene TRBV28 combines with J gene TRBJ2-2, with a possible D match to TRBD2 (5 bases). This TCR came from a female donor with multiple sclerosis, enrolled in a pregnancy study. The sample in question was CD4+ T cells from peripheral blood mononuclear cells, obtained before pregnancy. CDR3 bases: TGTGCCAGCAGCCGGAGAGGGTCGGGCACCGGGGAGCTGTTTTTT. Its translation is CASSRRGSGTGELFF.